This paragraph covers one T cell receptor (beta chain) sequence. This specimen comes from a study of blood T cell repertoires in COVID-19. Across the whole study: COVID-19 samples collected from the United States, Italy and Spain covered acute and convalescent phases.

Sequencing was performed with immunoSEQ multiplex PCR; in TCRdb, only in-frame clones are kept and a portion is missing. The sample carries roughly 38,000 clones, roughly nine tenths recorded once. Looked up from germline, CDR1 is SGHAT and CDR2 is FQDESV (reference sequence). J was trimmed by 3 bases and V by 3 bases; bases with no gene match: 7. The CDR3 has 15 amino acids. The origin of this receptor is a man aged 65 to 85 with acute or convalescent COVID-19. V gene TRBV11-1 combines with J gene TRBJ2-7; 8 bases line up with TRBD1. Specimen: peripheral blood. The CDR3 is CASSFTGGGDYEQYF. The CDR3 coding sequence is TGTGCCAGCAGCTTTACAGGGGGAGGAGACTACGAGCAGTACTTC.